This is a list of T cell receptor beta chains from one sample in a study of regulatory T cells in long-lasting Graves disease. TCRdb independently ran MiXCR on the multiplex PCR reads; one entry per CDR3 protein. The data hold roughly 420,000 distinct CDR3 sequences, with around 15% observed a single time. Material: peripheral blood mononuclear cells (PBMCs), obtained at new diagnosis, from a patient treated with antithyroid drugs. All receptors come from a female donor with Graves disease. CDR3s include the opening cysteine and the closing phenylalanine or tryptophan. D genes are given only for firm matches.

CASSESQGKGTGELFF	16	TRBV25-1	NA
CASSLGPRGAFTGELFF	17	TRBV7-2	NA
CASSQDSREGQFF	13	TRBV4-3	TRBD2
CAVIRDPMNTEAFF	14	TRBV10-3	NA
CASSLYLGQEAFF	13	TRBV27	NA
CASSDLDLGNTEAFF	15	TRBV5-1	NA
CAWSDREDIQYF	12	TRBV30	NA
CASSGRQRPTETQYF	15	TRBV2	NA
CSVEDGGVGGTEAFF	15	TRBV29-1	NA
CASSLAGVRTSTDTQYF	17	TRBV7-2	NA
CASSLKQPSSYNEQFF	16	TRBV5-1	NA
CASSTRDLQLRAFF	14	TRBV6-1	NA
CASSLEGASQPQHF	14	TRBV7-9	TRBD1
CASSLGGSGISYNEQFF	17	TRBV5-4	TRBD2
CASSFRWTGEGETQYF	16	TRBV28	TRBD1
CASTSGRGGTGELFF	15	TRBV7-9	NA
CASSLARKKGGVETQYF	17	TRBV12-3/TRBV12-4	NA
CSASRKSGPDSPLHF	15	TRBV20-1	NA
CSARARGGQAVHNEQFF	17	TRBV20-1	NA
CASSPGGSGVQETQYF	16	TRBV7-3	TRBD2
CASSYSGAGGRTEAFF	16	TRBV6-6	NA
CSAQGTSGRTYEQYF	15	TRBV20-1	TRBD2
CASTRTGGVDTQYF	14	TRBV27	TRBD1
CASSLFVPGDGVGNSPLHF	19	TRBV5-5	NA
CASSSEPSYEQYF	13	TRBV7-9	NA
CATSESGRAIDTQYF	15	TRBV24-1	TRBD2